A selection of T cell receptor beta chains follows, all from one sample in a study of tumor-infiltrating lymphocytes in primary liver carcinoma. TCRdb re-called the multiplex PCR reads through MiXCR, storing one row per CDR3 protein. The data show about 190,000 distinct CDR3 sequences, 85% seen once. Sequencing was done on a sample of tumor tissue from primary liver carcinoma. The source of these receptors is a middle-aged man with primary liver carcinoma and hepatitis B virus infection. CDR3s include the opening cysteine and the closing phenylalanine or tryptophan. D genes are given only for firm matches. Clone size is shown for a subset of rows, as once, few, many or a class of expanded clone.

clone size: once
D gene: .
V gene: TRBV11-2
J gene: TRBJ2-3
CDR3 DNA: TGTGCTAGCAGCTTAGGGTGGGTTAGCACAGATACGCATTATTTT
CDR3 protein: CASSLGWVSTDTHYF

clone size: many
D gene: TRBD1
V gene: TRBV6-2/TRBV6-3
J gene: TRBJ2-7
CDR3 DNA: TGTGCCAGCAGTGCCCCGGGACAGTCCTACGAGCAGTACTTC
CDR3 protein: CASSAPGQSYEQYF

clone size: .
D gene: .
V gene: TRBV6-1
J gene: TRBJ2-5
CDR3 DNA: TGTGCCAACAGTGCAGGACTAATCCAGGAGACCCAGTACTTC
CDR3 protein: CANSAGLIQETQYF

clone size: .
D gene: TRBD1
V gene: TRBV6-5
J gene: TRBJ2-7
CDR3 DNA: TGTGCCAGCAAATACTCGGCAGGGGGCTACGAGCAGTACTTC
CDR3 protein: CASKYSAGGYEQYF

clone size: many
D gene: TRBD1
V gene: TRBV4-1
J gene: TRBJ1-6
CDR3 DNA: TGCGCCAGCAGCCCGGGACAGGGCGTCTATAATTCACCCCTCCACTTT
CDR3 protein: CASSPGQGVYNSPLHF

clone size: .
D gene: .
V gene: TRBV29-1
J gene: TRBJ1-1
CDR3 DNA: TGCAGCGGTGCGGCGGGGTGGGTCATGAACCCTGAAGCTTTCTTT
CDR3 protein: CSGAAGWVMNPEAFF

clone size: .
D gene: .
V gene: TRBV6-1
J gene: TRBJ1-5
CDR3 DNA: TGTGCCAGCAGGGGCAGGGTGATTCGAAATCAGTCCCATCATTTT
CDR3 protein: CASRGRVIRNQSHHF

clone size: .
D gene: TRBD1
V gene: TRBV4-1
J gene: TRBJ2-1
CDR3 DNA: TGCACCAGCAGCCAAGATTATGGACAGGAATACAATAACCAGTTCTTC
CDR3 protein: CTSSQDYGQEYNNQFF

clone size: .
D gene: .
V gene: TRBV11-1
J gene: TRBJ2-4
CDR3 DNA: TGTGCCAACAGCTTTACTGGGACAAGCGGGACCAAAAACATTCAGTACTTC
CDR3 protein: CANSFTGTSGTKNIQYF

clone size: .
D gene: .
V gene: TRBV4-3
J gene: TRBJ2-5
CDR3 DNA: TGCGCCAGCAGCCGAAGGACTTGTGGAGAGACCCAGTACTTC
CDR3 protein: CASSRRTCGETQYF